A single sample is the source of the 31 T cell receptor beta chains below, sequenced in a study of cytomegalovirus exposure and HLA in healthy donors. Clones were sequenced by immunoSEQ multiplex PCR, and TCRdb holds only the in-frame ones, with some missing. The sample holds some 120,000 clones, about 85% seen once. The specimen sequenced was PBMCs. These receptors all stem from a woman aged 30 to 39 in good health and CMV-seronegative.

As DNA, the CDR3 is TGTGCCAGCAGCGTAGGTCCAGCGTCTTTCGGAGATACGCAGTATTTT. It is translated as CASSVGPASFGDTQYF. The rearrangement uses TRBV9 and TRBJ2-3; D uncertain. CDR1 is SGDLS and CDR2 is YYNGEE in the germline V gene. The CDR3 is made up of 16 amino acids. V lost 0 bases and J lost 5, with 16 bases in between.

The CDR3: CASSPQRTGEGYTF. The CDR3 coding sequence is TGTGCCAGCAGCCCCCAGAGGACAGGGGAAGGCTACACCTTC. The chain employs TRBV5-6 and TRBJ1-2; 9 bases match TRBD1. The V and J ends lost 4 bases and 8 bases, in that order; junction bases with no gene match: 9. CDR3 length: 14 amino acids. CDR1 and CDR2 from the germline V gene are SGHDT and YYEEEE.

The gene calls are TRBV6-5 and TRBJ2-5, with 8 positions matching TRBD1. Per the germline V gene, CDR1 is MNHEY and CDR2 is SVGAGI. The CDR3 contains 13 residues. The V and J ends lost 9 bases and 4 bases, in that order; junction bases with no gene match: 7. In nucleotides, the CDR3 is TGTGCCAGTAATAACAGGGGGACAGAGACCCAGTACTTC. Encoded protein: CASNNRGTETQYF.

The V gene is TRBV5-1, the J gene TRBJ1-2, with D maybe TRBD1 (5 bases). Germline V lookup: CDR1 SGHRS, CDR2 YFSETQ. The CDR3 contains 15 residues. The germline V and J ends were trimmed by 4 bases and 0 bases, with 13 bases remaining between them. The CDR3 bases are TGCGCCAGCAGCCTCTCAACACAGGCTAACTATGGCTACACCTTC. It codes for CASSLSTQANYGYTF.

This clone was counted only a few times. The V call is TRBV9, the J call TRBJ2-2, with D perhaps TRBD2 (5 bases). The V and J ends lost 1 base and 4 bases respectively, with 5 bases between them. There are 13 residues in the CDR3. Germline lookup yields CDR1 SGDLS and CDR2 YYNGEE. The CDR3 DNA is TGTGCCAGCAGCGTAAGCGGCACCGGGGAGCTGTTTTTT. This sequence encodes CASSVSGTGELFF. Together with reference TRBV9 and TRBJ2-2, the CDR3 gives the full variable domain: DSGVTQTPKHLITATGQRVTLRCSPRSGDLSVYWYQQSLDQGLQFLIQYYNGEERAKGNILERFSAQQFPDLHSELNLSSLELGDSALYFCASSVSGTGELFFGEGSRLTVL.

The V gene is TRBV6-1, the J gene TRBJ1-1; D may be TRBD1 (6 bases). Between the trimmed V and J ends, which lost 2 bases and 0 bases, there was a span of 19 bases. This CDR3 region has 18 residues. CDR1 and CDR2 (germline): MNHNS, SASEGT. The CDR3 here is CASSERPDRFRMNTEAFF. The DNA of the CDR3 is TGTGCCAGCAGTGAACGCCCCGACAGGTTCCGTATGAACACTGAAGCTTTCTTT.

This chain joins TRBV7-2 and TRBJ2-7; perhaps TRBD2 as D (6 bases). Trimming removed 5 bases from V and 1 base from J, with 12 bases in between. The CDR3 runs to 14 residues. CDR1 SGHTA and CDR2 FQGNSA come from the germline V gene. Here the CDR3 DNA reads TGTGCCAGCAGCCCGGCGGGATCATCCTACGAGCAGTACTTC. Its translation: CASSPAGSSYEQYF.

This rearrangement joins TRBV11-2 to TRBJ1-4, with TRBD1 matching over 11 bases. Germline CDR1 SGHAT, CDR2 FQNNGV. V lost 5 bases, J lost 8 bases, and 4 bases stayed unmatched. This CDR3 has 14 residues. CDR3 coding DNA: TGTGCCAGCAGCGCGGGACAGGGGGAGGAAAAACTGTTTTTT. This sequence encodes CASSAGQGEEKLFF.

The J gene is TRBJ1-2, the V gene TRBV4-3, with 11 bases that match TRBD1. V dropped 4 bases and J dropped 9; count of bases not matched to a gene: 10. Germline-derived CDR1 and CDR2 are LGHNA and YSLEER. The CDR3 consists of 15 residues. DNA of the CDR3: TGCGCCAGCAGCCGGTCCGAGGGGACAGGGGGTAGCTACACCTTC. This codes for CASSRSEGTGGSYTF.

The rearrangement uses TRBV29-1 and TRBJ2-7; possible D gene TRBD1, 5 bases. The ends were cut back, 8 bases at V and 3 bases at J, with 11 bases in the middle. CDR1 SQVTM and CDR2 ANQGSEA come from the germline V gene. The length of the CDR3 is 11 residues. The CDR3 spells CSYRGNYEQYF. CDR3 DNA: TGCAGCTATAGGGGCAACTACGAGCAGTACTTC.

This chain connects TRBV18 to TRBJ1-5, with 8 bases that match TRBD1. The CDR3 covers 14 residues. Per germline, CDR1 KGHSH and CDR2 LQKENI. V shed 3 bases and J 5 bases; nucleotides not matched to a gene: 3. The CDR3 is CASSPTGADQPQHF. The CDR3 DNA reads as TGTGCCAGCTCACCGACAGGGGCGGATCAGCCCCAGCATTTT.

The gene calls are TRBV27 and TRBJ2-1; a possible D gene is TRBD2 (7 bases). The CDR3 extends over 17 amino acids. V lost 3 bases to trimming and J lost 0 bases, with 15 bases between them. The V gene's germline CDR1 is MNHEY and CDR2 SMNVEV (reference sequence). The CDR3 here is CASSLGGGPSSYNEQFF. The CDR3 nucleotides read TGTGCCAGCAGTTTGGGCGGGGGCCCGAGCTCCTACAATGAGCAGTTCTTC.

For this clone: The sample contains more than one DNA sequence encoding this CDR3. The gene calls are TRBV18 and TRBJ2-2, with D unresolved. Germline lookup yields CDR1 KGHSH and CDR2 LQKENI. This CDR3 has 13 residues. V was pared by 3 bases and J by 3 bases, with 5 bases between. In DNA, the CDR3 is TGTGCCAGCTCACCGGTAGACACCGGGGAGCTGTTTTTT. Translation gives CASSPVDTGELFF.

The chain couples TRBV7-9 to TRBJ1-1; D is possibly TRBD1 (6 bases). This CDR3 comprises 14 residues. Germline CDR1 is SEHNR and CDR2 is FQNEAQ (reference sequence). Trimming left V 5 bases short and J 5 bases short, with 15 bases between. CDR3 sequence (DNA): TGTGCCAGCAGCCCCCAGGCACAGGGTACTGAAGCTTTCTTT. Protein: CASSPQAQGTEAFF. The variable domain in full, completed from reference TRBV7-9 and TRBJ1-1, reads DTGVSQNPRHKITKRGQNVTFRCDPISEHNRLYWYRQTLGQGPEFLTYFQNEAQLEKSRLLSDRFSAERPKGSFSTLEIQRTEQGDSAMYLCASSPQAQGTEAFFGQGTRLTVV.

This sequence joins TRBV4-2 and TRBJ1-1; D is undetermined. The germline V gene encodes CDR1 LGHNA and CDR2 YNFKEQ. V lost 3 bases to trimming and J lost 5 bases, with 22 bases between them. The CDR3 spans 17 residues. In nucleotides, the CDR3 is TGTGCCAGCAGCCAGATAGGACTTGCAGCCGAAGGGACTGAAGCTTTCTTT. Translated: CASSQIGLAAEGTEAFF.

This clone has a handful of counts. The chain uses TRBV6-5 and TRBJ1-1, with 10 bases matching TRBD1. V trimming: 2 bases; J trimming: 3 bases; junction bases outside the gene matches: 0. Germline CDR1 reads MNHEY; CDR2 reads SVGAGI. This CDR3 has 14 amino acids. CDR3 sequence (DNA): TGTGCCAGCAGTTACGGGACAGGGGACACTGAAGCTTTCTTT. Translation: CASSYGTGDTEAFF.

V gene TRBV28 combines with J gene TRBJ1-2, with 7 bases that match TRBD1. J gave up 2 bases and V 7 bases, and 13 bases lay outside the gene matches. The germline V gene encodes CDR1 MDHEN and CDR2 SYDVKM. The CDR3 is 16 residues long. The chain's CDR3 is CASTLTRGVTNYGYTF. The CDR3 region has the DNA TGTGCCAGCACCCTTACCAGGGGGGTGACGAACTATGGCTACACCTTC.

The genes are TRBV11-3 and TRBJ1-2; D might be TRBD1 (6 bases). V lost 8 bases, J lost 3 bases, and 16 bases lay in between. The CDR3 runs 14 residues. Germline V gene sequence: CDR1 SGHNT, CDR2 YENEEA. DNA of the CDR3: TGTGCCAGCGGGGGCGGGCCTCCGGACTATGGCTACACCTTC. Amino acids: CASGGGPPDYGYTF.

This chain links TRBV30 with TRBJ2-7; 7 bases agree with TRBD1. This CDR3 has 14 amino acids. The ends lost 1 base at V and 3 bases at J; junction bases unmatched: 6. Germline V gene sequence: CDR1 GTSNPN, CDR2 SVGIG (reference sequence). The CDR3 DNA is TGTGCCTGGAGTGGACAGGGATCACTCTACGAGCAGTACTTC. This codes for CAWSGQGSLYEQYF.

This clone appeared once. The chain uses TRBV19 and TRBJ1-1, with a possible D match to TRBD1 (6 bases). V was trimmed by 7 bases and J by 1 base, leaving 22 bases between them. The CDR3 totals 17 residues. Germline V gene data show CDR1 as LNHDA and CDR2 as SQIVND (reference sequence). Written as DNA, the CDR3 is TGTGCCAGTACCCGTATTCTCGACGGGGGGCGGAACACTGAAGCTTTCTTT. Protein product: CASTRILDGGRNTEAFF.

This chain connects TRBV5-1 to TRBJ1-1; D is ambiguous. The CDR3 is made up of 15 amino acids. The germline V gene encodes CDR1 SGHRS and CDR2 YFSETQ. Between the trimmed V and J ends, which lost 1 base and 0 bases, there was a span of 10 bases. The DNA for the CDR3 is TGCGCCAGCAGCTTGTCCGCACAGCTGAACACTGAAGCTTTCTTT. It codes for CASSLSAQLNTEAFF. The variable domain in full, with the rest retrieved from reference TRBV5-1 and TRBJ1-1, is KAGVTQTPRYLIKTRGQQVTLSCSPISGHRSVSWYQQTPGQGLQFLFEYFSETQRNKGNFPGRFSGRQFSNSRSEMNVSTLELGDSALYLCASSLSAQLNTEAFFGQGTRLTVV.

The chain combines TRBV6-1 with TRBJ1-4; TRBD1 matches at 9 bases. The CDR3 runs to 18 residues. V dropped 4 bases and J dropped 0; count of bases not matched to a gene: 9. Per germline, CDR1 MNHNS and CDR2 SASEGT. The CDR3 region is CASSGRDRASPTNEKLFF. The CDR3 coding sequence is TGTGCCAGCAGTGGCCGGGACAGGGCGTCTCCAACTAATGAAAAACTGTTTTTT.

This sequence joins TRBV5-6 and TRBJ1-1, with D tentatively TRBD1 (6 bases). The germline V gene has CDR1 SGHDT and CDR2 YYEEEE. This CDR3 contains 14 residues. The V end lost 2 bases, the J end lost 4 bases, and 12 bases lay between the germline ends. CDR3 in amino acids: CASSFQGLGTEAFF. CDR3 in DNA: TGTGCCAGCAGCTTCCAGGGGCTAGGCACTGAAGCTTTCTTT.

Comments on this clone: A single base is all that separates this from a far larger clone, so a read error is likely. The rearrangement links TRBV2 to TRBJ2-7; TRBD2 agrees at 8 bases. From germline, CDR1 is SNHLY and CDR2 FYNNEI. Trimming cost V 7 bases and J 2 bases; bases outside gene matches: 7. The CDR3 length is 14 residues. Here the CDR3 DNA reads TGTGCCAGCACCCGGGGAGCGGGGGCCTACGAGCAGTACTTC. It is translated as CASTRGAGAYEQYF.

The chain employs TRBV2 and TRBJ2-2; D gene uncertain. The germline V and J ends were trimmed by 8 bases and 4 bases, with 8 bases remaining between them. Germline-derived CDR1 and CDR2 are SNHLY and FYNNEI. The CDR3 loop spans 12 amino acids. The CDR3, as DNA: TGTGCCAGCGCACTTCGCACCGGGGAGCTGTTTTTT. Translation: CASALRTGELFF.

This chain connects TRBV29-1 to TRBJ2-5; D not certain. Trimming left V 3 bases short and J 3 bases short, with 5 bases between. CDR1 is SQVTM and CDR2 is ANQGSEA in the germline V gene. The CDR3 spans 11 residues. CDR3 amino acids: CSVDPKETQYF. Here the CDR3 DNA reads TGCAGCGTTGATCCTAAAGAGACCCAGTACTTC.

The chain is built from TRBV20-1 and TRBJ2-3; D is uncertain. The CDR3 spans 11 residues. The germline V gene has CDR1 DFQATT and CDR2 SNEGSKA (reference sequence). Deletions cut 3 bases from V and 14 bases from J, with 15 bases between. The CDR3 is CSARLLRLLYF. The CDR3 bases are TGCAGTGCTAGGTTGTTGCGGCTATTGTATTTT.

The chain employs TRBV6-6 and TRBJ2-3; 7 nucleotides align to TRBD2. V lost 7 bases and J lost 0; bases outside the gene matches: 10. Germline V gene sequence: CDR1 MNHNY, CDR2 SVGAGI (reference sequence). The CDR3 is made up of 16 amino acids. CDR3 in DNA: TGTGCCAGCACCAGACTAGCCCGTCTAAGCACAGATACGCAGTATTTT. Translating gives CASTRLARLSTDTQYF.

A single count supports this clone. This chain uses TRBV14 with TRBJ1-2; no clear D. Germline assignment: CDR1 SGHDN and CDR2 FVKESK. The V end lost 2 bases, the J end lost 1 base, and 5 bases lay between the germline ends. The CDR3 sequence is 13 residues long. The CDR3 nucleotides read TGTGCCAGCAGCCAACAGGTTAACTATGGCTACACCTTC. Its translation: CASSQQVNYGYTF. Looking up the rest from reference TRBV14 and TRBJ1-2 gives the full variable domain: EAGVTQFPSHSVIEKGQTVTLRCDPISGHDNLYWYRRVMGKEIKFLLHFVKESKQDESGMPNNRFLAERTGGTYSTLKVQPAELEDSGVYFCASSQQVNYGYTFGSGTRLTVV.

The V and J genes are TRBV11-1 and TRBJ1-1; D might be TRBD1 (6 bases). The CDR3 covers 14 residues. Germline assignment: CDR1 SGHAT and CDR2 FQDESV (reference sequence). V lost 6 bases, J lost 3 bases, and 14 bases lay in between. The CDR3 DNA reads as TGTGCCAGCAGACGACACCAGGGGCACACTGAAGCTTTCTTT. This sequence encodes CASRRHQGHTEAFF.

The genes are TRBV7-2 and TRBJ2-7; D possibly corresponds to TRBD1 (6 bases). The CDR3 is 13 amino acids. Trimming shortened V by 1 base and J by 7 bases, and 11 bases separated the two germline ends. CDR1 and CDR2 (germline): SGHTA, FQGNSA. The chain's CDR3 is CASSLDRVGEQYF. In DNA, the CDR3 is TGTGCCAGCAGCTTAGACAGGGTGGGTGAGCAGTACTTC.